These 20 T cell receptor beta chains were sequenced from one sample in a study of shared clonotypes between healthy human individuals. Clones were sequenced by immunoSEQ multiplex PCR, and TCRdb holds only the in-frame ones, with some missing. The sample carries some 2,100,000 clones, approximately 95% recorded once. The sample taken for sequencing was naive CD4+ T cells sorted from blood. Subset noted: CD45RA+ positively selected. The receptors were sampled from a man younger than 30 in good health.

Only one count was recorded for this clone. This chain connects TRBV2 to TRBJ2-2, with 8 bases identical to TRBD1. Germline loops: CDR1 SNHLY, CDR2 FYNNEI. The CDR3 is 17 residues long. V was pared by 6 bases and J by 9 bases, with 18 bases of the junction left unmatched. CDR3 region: CASRTLPPGQGYRELFF. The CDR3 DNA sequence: TGTGCCAGCAGGACCCTTCCCCCTGGACAGGGATACAGGGAGCTGTTTTTT.

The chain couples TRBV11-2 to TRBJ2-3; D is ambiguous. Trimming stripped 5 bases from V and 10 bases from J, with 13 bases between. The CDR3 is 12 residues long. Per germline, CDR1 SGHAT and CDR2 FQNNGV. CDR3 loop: CASSLGPKPQYF. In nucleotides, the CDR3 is TGTGCCAGCAGCCTGGGCCCTAAACCGCAGTATTTT.

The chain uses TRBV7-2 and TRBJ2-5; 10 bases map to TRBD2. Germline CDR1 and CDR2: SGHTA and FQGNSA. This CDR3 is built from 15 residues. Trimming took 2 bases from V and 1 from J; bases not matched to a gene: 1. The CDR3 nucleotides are TGTGCCAGCAGCTTAACTAGCGGGGCCCAAGAGACCCAGTACTTC. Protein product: CASSLTSGAQETQYF.

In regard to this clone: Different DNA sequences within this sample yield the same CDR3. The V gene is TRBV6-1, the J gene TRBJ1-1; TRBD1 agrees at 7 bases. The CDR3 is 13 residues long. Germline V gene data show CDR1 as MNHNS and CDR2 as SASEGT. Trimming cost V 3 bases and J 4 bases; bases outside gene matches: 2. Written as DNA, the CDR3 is TGTGCCAGCAGTGATCAGGGGGTCACTGAAGCTTTCTTT. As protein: CASSDQGVTEAFF.

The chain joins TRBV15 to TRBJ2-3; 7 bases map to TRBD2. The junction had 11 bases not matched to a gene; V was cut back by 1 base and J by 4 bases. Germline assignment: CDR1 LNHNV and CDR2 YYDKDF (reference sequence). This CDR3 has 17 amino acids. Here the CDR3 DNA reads TGTGCCACCAGCAGAGGATCCGTGGCTAGCGGATCAGATACGCAGTATTTT. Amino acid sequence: CATSRGSVASGSDTQYF.

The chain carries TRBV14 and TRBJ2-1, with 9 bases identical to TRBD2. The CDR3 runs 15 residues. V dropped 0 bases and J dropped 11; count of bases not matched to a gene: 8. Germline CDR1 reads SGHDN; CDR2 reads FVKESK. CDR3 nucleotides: TGTGCCAGCAGCCAAGATGGCGGGAGGGCCCTCAAGCAGTTCTTC. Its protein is CASSQDGGRALKQFF. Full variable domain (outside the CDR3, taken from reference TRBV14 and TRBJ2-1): EAGVTQFPSHSVIEKGQTVTLRCDPISGHDNLYWYRRVMGKEIKFLLHFVKESKQDESGMPNNRFLAERTGGTYSTLKVQPAELEDSGVYFCASSQDGGRALKQFFGPGTRLTVL.

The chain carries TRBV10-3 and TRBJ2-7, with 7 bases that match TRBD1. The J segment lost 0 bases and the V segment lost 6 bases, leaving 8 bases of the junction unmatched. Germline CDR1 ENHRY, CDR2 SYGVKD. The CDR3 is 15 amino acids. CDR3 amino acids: CAIRDDRASSYEQYF. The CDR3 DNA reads TGTGCCATCAGAGACGACAGGGCCAGCTCCTACGAGCAGTACTTC.

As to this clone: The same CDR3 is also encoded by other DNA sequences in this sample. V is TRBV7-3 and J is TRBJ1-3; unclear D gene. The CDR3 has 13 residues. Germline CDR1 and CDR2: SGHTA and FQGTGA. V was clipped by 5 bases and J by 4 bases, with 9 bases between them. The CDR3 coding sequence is TGTGCCAGCAGCCTCGGTCCCGGAAACACCATATATTTT. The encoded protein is CASSLGPGNTIYF.

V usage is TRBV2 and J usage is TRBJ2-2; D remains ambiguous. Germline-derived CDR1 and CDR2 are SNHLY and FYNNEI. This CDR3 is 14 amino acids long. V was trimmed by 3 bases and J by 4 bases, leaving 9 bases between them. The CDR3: CASSDEKSTGELFF. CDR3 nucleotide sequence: TGTGCCAGCAGTGACGAAAAGAGCACCGGGGAGCTGTTTTTT.

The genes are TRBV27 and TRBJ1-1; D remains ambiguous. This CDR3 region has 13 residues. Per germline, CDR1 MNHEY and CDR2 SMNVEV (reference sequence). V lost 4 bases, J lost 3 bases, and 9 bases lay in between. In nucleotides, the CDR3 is TGTGCCAGCAGTTCCGGGAAATACACTGAAGCTTTCTTT. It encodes CASSSGKYTEAFF.

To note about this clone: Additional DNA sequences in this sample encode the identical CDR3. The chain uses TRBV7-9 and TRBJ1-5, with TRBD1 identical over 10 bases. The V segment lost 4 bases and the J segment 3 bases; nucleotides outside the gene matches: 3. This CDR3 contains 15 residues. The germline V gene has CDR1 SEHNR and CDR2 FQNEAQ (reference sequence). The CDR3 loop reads CASSSDRGVNQPQHF. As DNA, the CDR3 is TGTGCCAGCAGCTCGGACAGGGGGGTCAATCAGCCCCAGCATTTT.

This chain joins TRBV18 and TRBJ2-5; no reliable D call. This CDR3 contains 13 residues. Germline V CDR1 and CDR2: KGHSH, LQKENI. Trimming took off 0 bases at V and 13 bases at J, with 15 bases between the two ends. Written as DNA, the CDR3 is TGTGCCAGCTCACCACCCGCTCTCCCAACACGGTACTTC. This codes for CASSPPALPTRYF.

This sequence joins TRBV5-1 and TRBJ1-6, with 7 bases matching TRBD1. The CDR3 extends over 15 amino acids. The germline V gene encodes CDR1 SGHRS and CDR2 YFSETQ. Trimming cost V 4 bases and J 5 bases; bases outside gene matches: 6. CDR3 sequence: CASSAGDRDNSPLHF. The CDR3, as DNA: TGCGCCAGCAGCGCAGGGGACAGAGATAATTCACCCCTCCACTTT.

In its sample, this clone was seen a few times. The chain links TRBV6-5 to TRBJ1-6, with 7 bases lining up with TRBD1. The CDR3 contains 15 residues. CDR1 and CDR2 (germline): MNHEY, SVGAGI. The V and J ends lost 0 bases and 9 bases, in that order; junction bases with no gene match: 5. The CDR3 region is CASSYSGTVGSPLHF. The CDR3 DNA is TGTGCCAGCAGTTACTCGGGGACAGTTGGTTCACCCCTCCACTTT.

Here the CDR3 DNA reads TGTGCCAGCAGTCCGTTCACTAGCGGACGGGCGCAGTTCTTC. As protein: CASSPFTSGRAQFF. The rearrangement joins TRBV6-5 to TRBJ2-1, with TRBD2 identical over 8 bases. This CDR3 contains 14 residues. Losses at the gene ends were 5 bases for V and 12 bases for J; bases not matched to a gene: 12. Germline V gene sequence: CDR1 MNHEY, CDR2 SVGAGI.

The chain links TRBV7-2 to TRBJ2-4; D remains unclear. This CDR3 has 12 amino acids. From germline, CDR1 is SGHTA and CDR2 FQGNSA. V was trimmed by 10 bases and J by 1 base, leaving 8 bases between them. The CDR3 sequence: CATGFAKNIQYF. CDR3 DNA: TGTGCCACTGGGTTTGCCAAAAACATTCAGTACTTC.

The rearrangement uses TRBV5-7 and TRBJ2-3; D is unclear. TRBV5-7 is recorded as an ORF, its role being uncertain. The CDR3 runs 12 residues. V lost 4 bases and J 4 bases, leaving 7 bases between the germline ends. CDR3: CASSVHPDTQYF. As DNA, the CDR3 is TGTGCCAGCAGCGTCCACCCAGATACGCAGTATTTT.

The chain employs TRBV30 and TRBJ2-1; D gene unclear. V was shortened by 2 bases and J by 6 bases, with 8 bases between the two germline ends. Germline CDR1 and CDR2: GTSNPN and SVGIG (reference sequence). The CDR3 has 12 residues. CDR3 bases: TGTGCCTGGAGTCCTTCCGTCAATGAGCAGTTCTTC. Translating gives CAWSPSVNEQFF.

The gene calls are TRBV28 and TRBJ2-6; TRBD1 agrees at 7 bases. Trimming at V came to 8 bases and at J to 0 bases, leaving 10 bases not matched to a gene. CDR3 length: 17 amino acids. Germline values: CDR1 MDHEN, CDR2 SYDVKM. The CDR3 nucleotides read TGTGCCAGCTTAGGACAGGCTGCTAACTCTGGGGCCAACGTCCTGACTTTC. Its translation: CASLGQAANSGANVLTF.

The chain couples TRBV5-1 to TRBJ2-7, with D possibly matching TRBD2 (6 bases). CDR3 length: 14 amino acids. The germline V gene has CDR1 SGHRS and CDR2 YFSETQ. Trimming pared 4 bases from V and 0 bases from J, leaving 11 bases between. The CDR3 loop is CASSTVGGSYEQYF. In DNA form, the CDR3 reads TGCGCCAGCAGCACCGTCGGGGGCTCCTACGAGCAGTACTTC. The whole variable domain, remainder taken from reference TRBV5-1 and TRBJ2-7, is KAGVTQTPRYLIKTRGQQVTLSCSPISGHRSVSWYQQTPGQGLQFLFEYFSETQRNKGNFPGRFSGRQFSNSRSEMNVSTLELGDSALYLCASSTVGGSYEQYFGPGTRLTVT.